These 15 T cell receptor beta chains came from one sample sequenced in a study of vaccination and CD4 T cells after COVID-19. CD4+ T cells that had been cultured provided DNA sequenced with the Oncomine TCR Beta short-read assay. A single record per CDR3 protein comes from TCRdb applying MiXCR to the PCR reads. The sample yields 13,000 or so distinct CDR3 sequences, 74% seen once. Treatment meaning: 10-day PBMC culture with coronavirus spike peptide pools or control peptides (ViraFEST assay). What these receptors recognize is not known. The sample comprised CD4+ T cells from blood, cultured in vitro. Receptor source: a human donor who had recovered from COVID-19.

This chain connects TRBV20-1 to TRBJ2-7, with TRBD2 matching over 10 bases. The CDR3 sequence is 16 residues long. From germline, CDR1 is DFQATT and CDR2 SNEGSKA (reference sequence). CDR3 in amino acids: CSVLAGATSFVYEQYF. CDR3 DNA: TGCAGCGTTCTAGCGGGAGCTACCTCCTTTGTCTACGAGCAGTACTTC.

J is TRBJ1-2 and V is TRBV27; TRBD1 is a possible D gene (5 bases). V lost 4 bases and J lost 4, with 16 bases in between. Per the germline V gene, CDR1 is MNHEY and CDR2 is SMNVEV (reference sequence). This CDR3 contains 15 residues. The CDR3 reads CASSWERRGLYGYTF. The CDR3 region has the DNA TGTGCCAGCAGTTGGGAGAGAAGGGGACTCTATGGCTACACCTTC.

V and J are TRBV7-8 and TRBJ1-5; D gene uncertain. Germline lookup yields CDR1 SGHVS and CDR2 FQNEAQ. The CDR3 loop spans 14 amino acids. V was cut by 1 base and J by 0 bases, with 4 bases left in between. The CDR3 DNA reads as TGTGCCAGCAGCTTAGGCTATAGCAATCAGCCCCAGCATTTT. Translated, it gives CASSLGYSNQPQHF.

The chain employs TRBV7-2 and TRBJ1-1; tentative D call: TRBD1 (5 bases). The CDR3 totals 14 residues. With 0 bases removed from V and 10 bases from J, the gap between germline ends came to 15 bases. In germline, CDR1 is SGHTA, CDR2 FQGNSA. The DNA of the CDR3 is TGTGCCAGCAGCTTAGCTGTAGGGGCTATTGGAGCTTTCTTT. Its translation: CASSLAVGAIGAFF.

The genes are TRBV5-1 and TRBJ1-6, with 7 positions matching TRBD1. Trimming took 2 bases from V and 4 from J; bases not matched to a gene: 3. This CDR3 contains 15 residues. Per germline, CDR1 SGHRS and CDR2 YFSETQ. The CDR3 region has the DNA TGCGCCAGCAGCTTTGGACAGGAGTATAATTCACCCCTCCACTTT. Encoded protein: CASSFGQEYNSPLHF.

The chain uses TRBV6-2 or TRBV6-3 and TRBJ1-5; D is uncertain. Germline values: CDR1 MNHEY, CDR2 SVGEGT. The length of the CDR3 is 14 residues. The V end lost 0 bases, the J end lost 1 base, and 4 bases lay between the germline ends. The CDR3 nucleotides are TGTGCCAGCAGTTACTCGCGAAGCAATCAGCCCCAGCATTTT. Protein product: CASSYSRSNQPQHF.

This sequence joins TRBV20-1 and TRBJ2-2; D not certain. Trimming pared 3 bases from V and 1 base from J, leaving 3 bases between. This CDR3 has 12 residues. CDR1 is DFQATT and CDR2 is SNEGSKA in the germline V gene (reference sequence). CDR3 in DNA: TGCAGTGCTAGGCAGAACACCGGGGAGCTGTTTTTT. Amino acids: CSARQNTGELFF.

The rearrangement uses TRBV27 and TRBJ1-1; perhaps TRBD1 as D (6 bases). CDR3 length: 13 residues. V shed 2 bases and J shed 7 bases, with 11 bases lying between them. In germline, CDR1 is MNHEY, CDR2 SMNVEV (reference sequence). This CDR3 is CASSLIQGNEAFF. The CDR3 DNA follows: TGTGCCAGCAGTTTAATACAGGGAAATGAAGCTTTCTTT.

The chain has TRBV11-1 and TRBJ1-5; D unclear. V lost 5 bases, J lost 3 bases, and 14 bases lay in between. CDR1 SGHAT and CDR2 FQDESV come from the germline V gene (reference sequence). This CDR3 is 15 amino acids long. The CDR3 region has the DNA TGTGCCAGCAGCCGCCGGAACAGCTACAATCAGCCCCAGCATTTT. Amino acids: CASSRRNSYNQPQHF. Looking up the rest from reference TRBV11-1 and TRBJ1-5 gives the full variable domain: EAEVAQSPRYKITEKSQAVAFWCDPISGHATLYWYRQILGQGPELLVQFQDESVVDDSQLPKDRFSAERLKGVDSTLKIQPAELGDSAMYLCASSRRNSYNQPQHFGDGTRLSIL.

The chain employs TRBV11-1 and TRBJ2-3; D unclear. CDR1 is SGHAT, CDR2 FQDESV, per germline (reference sequence). The V end was cut by 4 bases, the J end by 0 bases, with 14 bases between. This CDR3 spans 16 amino acids. The CDR3 is CASSSVPSPSTDTQYF. DNA of the CDR3: TGTGCCAGCAGCTCCGTCCCCAGCCCCAGCACAGATACGCAGTATTTT.

The chain employs TRBV20-1 and TRBJ1-3; no definite D call. The CDR3 consists of 12 residues. Looked up from germline, CDR1 is DFQATT and CDR2 is SNEGSKA (reference sequence). Trimming removed 4 bases at V and 2 bases at J, with 6 bases between. CDR3 loop: CSAIGPGNTIYF. The CDR3 DNA reads TGCAGTGCTATAGGGCCTGGAAACACCATATATTTT.

The J gene is TRBJ2-5, the V gene TRBV6-1; TRBD2 is a possible D gene (5 bases). The germline CDR1 and CDR2 sequences are MNHNS and SASEGT. The CDR3 sequence is 15 residues long. V was trimmed by 2 bases and J by 1 base, leaving 11 bases between them. CDR3 amino acids: CASSESSRTQETQYF. The CDR3 DNA sequence: TGTGCCAGCAGTGAATCTAGCCGGACCCAAGAGACCCAGTACTTC.

This chain connects TRBV19 to TRBJ2-2, with a weak D call TRBD1 (6 bases). Germline-derived CDR1 and CDR2 are LNHDA and SQIVND (reference sequence). The germline V and J ends were trimmed by 2 bases and 6 bases, with 25 bases remaining between them. This CDR3 is built from 19 residues. The CDR3: CASSIRWRGTHLRSGELFF. CDR3 bases: TGTGCCAGTAGTATAAGGTGGCGAGGGACACACCTTAGGTCCGGGGAGCTGTTTTTT.

This clonotype was recorded only once. V and J are TRBV12-3 or TRBV12-4 and TRBJ1-3; D unclear. The CDR3 length is 14 residues. V lost 5 bases to trimming and J lost 3 bases, with 11 bases between them. Here the CDR3 reads CASSHAGGGNTIYF. The CDR3 DNA follows: TGTGCCAGCAGTCACGCCGGAGGTGGAAACACCATATATTTT.

This chain joins TRBV5-4 and TRBJ2-1, with 7 bases fitting TRBD2. The CDR3 covers 17 residues. CDR1 and CDR2 from the germline V gene are SGHNT and YYREEE (reference sequence). J was trimmed by 9 bases and V by 1 base; bases with no gene match: 16. CDR3 nucleotides: TGTGCCAGCAGCTTGTCTGCGGGAGCCCTCCTTAGGGGTGAGCAGTTCTTC. This codes for CASSLSAGALLRGEQFF. Full variable domain (outside the CDR3, taken from reference TRBV5-4 and TRBJ2-1): ETGVTQSPTHLIKTRGQQVTLRCSSQSGHNTVSWYQQALGQGPQFIFQYYREEENGRGNFPPRFSGLQFPNYSSELNVNALELDDSALYLCASSLSAGALLRGEQFFGPGTRLTVL.